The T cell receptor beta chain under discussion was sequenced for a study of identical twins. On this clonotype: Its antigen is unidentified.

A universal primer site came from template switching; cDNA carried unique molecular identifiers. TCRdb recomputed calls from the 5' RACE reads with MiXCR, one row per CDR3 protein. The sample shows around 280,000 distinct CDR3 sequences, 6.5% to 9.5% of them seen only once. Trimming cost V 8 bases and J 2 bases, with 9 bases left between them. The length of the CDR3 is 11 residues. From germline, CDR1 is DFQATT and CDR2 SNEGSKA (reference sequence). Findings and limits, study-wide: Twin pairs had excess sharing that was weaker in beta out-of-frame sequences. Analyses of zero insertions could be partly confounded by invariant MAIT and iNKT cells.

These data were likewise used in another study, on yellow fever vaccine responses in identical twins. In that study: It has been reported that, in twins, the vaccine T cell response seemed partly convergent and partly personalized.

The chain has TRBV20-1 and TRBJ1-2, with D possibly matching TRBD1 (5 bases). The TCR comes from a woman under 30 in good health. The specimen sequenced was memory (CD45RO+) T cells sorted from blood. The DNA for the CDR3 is TGCAGTAGCGGGGACAACTATGGCTACACCTTC. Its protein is CSSGDNYGYTF.